This T cell receptor beta chain was found in a study of T cells after yellow fever vaccination. TCRdb processed the 5' RACE reads anew with MiXCR; each CDR3 protein has one entry. The sample lists around 350,000 distinct CDR3 sequences; roughly 6.1% were seen once. This clonotype was seen at least ten times. Sequenced material: PBMCs, taken 5 days after the yellow fever booster vaccination. This clonotype originated in a young man who received the YFV17D yellow fever vaccine.

CDR3 loop: CASSPQGGGYEQYF. In nucleotides, the CDR3 is TGTGCCAGCAGCCCGCAGGGGGGGGGCTACGAGCAGTACTTC. The V gene is TRBV7-8, the J gene TRBJ2-7, with D possibly called TRBD1 or TRBD2 (7 bases each). V was clipped by 5 bases and J by 3 bases, with 14 bases between them. This CDR3 spans 14 amino acids. The germline V gene has CDR1 SGHVS and CDR2 FQNEAQ. The complete variable domain, with remaining parts taken from reference TRBV7-8 and TRBJ2-7, reads GAGVSQSPRYKVAKRGQDVALRCDPISGHVSLFWYQQALGQGPEFLTYFQNEAQLDKSGLPSDRFFAERPEGSVSTLKIQRTQQEDSAVYLCASSPQGGGYEQYFGPGTRLTVT.